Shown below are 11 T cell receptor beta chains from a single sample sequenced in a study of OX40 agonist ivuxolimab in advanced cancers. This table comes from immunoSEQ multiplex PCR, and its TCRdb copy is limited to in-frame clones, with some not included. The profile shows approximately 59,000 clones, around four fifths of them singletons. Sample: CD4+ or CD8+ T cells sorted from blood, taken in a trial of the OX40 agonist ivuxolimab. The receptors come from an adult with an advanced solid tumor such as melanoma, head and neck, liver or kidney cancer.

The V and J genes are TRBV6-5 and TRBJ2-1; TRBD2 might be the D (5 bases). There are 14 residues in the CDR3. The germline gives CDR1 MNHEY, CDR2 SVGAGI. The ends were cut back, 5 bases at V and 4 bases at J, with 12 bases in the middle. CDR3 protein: CASSPGVGYNEQFF. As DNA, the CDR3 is TGTGCCAGCAGTCCCGGGGTAGGGTACAATGAGCAGTTCTTC.

The CDR3 sequence is CASSQDLPREQFF. The CDR3 bases are TGCGCCAGCAGCCAAGATCTCCCGAGGGAGCAGTTCTTC. The chain joins TRBV4-3 to TRBJ2-1; unclear D gene. The CDR3 is 13 residues long. Germline CDR1 and CDR2: LGHNA and YSLEER. Trimming shortened V by 0 bases and J by 10 bases, and 10 bases separated the two germline ends.

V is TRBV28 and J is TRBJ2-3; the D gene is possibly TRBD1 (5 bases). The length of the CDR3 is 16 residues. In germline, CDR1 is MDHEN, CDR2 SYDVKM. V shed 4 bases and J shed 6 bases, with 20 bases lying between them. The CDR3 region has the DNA TGTGCCAGCAGTTCCCTCAGGGCCCAAAACGGGGATACGCAGTATTTT. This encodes CASSSLRAQNGDTQYF.

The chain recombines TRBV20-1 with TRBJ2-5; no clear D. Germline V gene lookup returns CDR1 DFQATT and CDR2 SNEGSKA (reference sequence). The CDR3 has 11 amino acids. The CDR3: CSLLLVGTQYF. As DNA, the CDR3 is TGCAGCCTTCTCCTTGTTGGGACCCAGTACTTC.

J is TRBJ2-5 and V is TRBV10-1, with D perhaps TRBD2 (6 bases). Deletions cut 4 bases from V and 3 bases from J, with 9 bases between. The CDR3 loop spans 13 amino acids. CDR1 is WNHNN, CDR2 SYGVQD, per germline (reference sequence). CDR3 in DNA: TGCGCCAGCAGTGTATCGGGGGAAGAGACCCAGTACTTC. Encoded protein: CASSVSGEETQYF.

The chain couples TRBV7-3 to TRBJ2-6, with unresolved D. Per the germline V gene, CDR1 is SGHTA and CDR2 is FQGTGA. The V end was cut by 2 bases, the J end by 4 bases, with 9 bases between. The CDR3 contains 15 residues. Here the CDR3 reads CASSLGLGGANVLTF. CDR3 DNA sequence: TGTGCCAGCAGCTTAGGGCTAGGCGGGGCCAACGTCCTGACTTTC.

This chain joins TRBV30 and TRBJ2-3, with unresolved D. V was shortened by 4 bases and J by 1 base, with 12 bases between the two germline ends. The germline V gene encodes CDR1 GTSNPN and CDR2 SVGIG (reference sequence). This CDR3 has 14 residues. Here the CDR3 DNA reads TGTGCCTGGACCCCGGGTGATGGCACAGATACGCAGTATTTT. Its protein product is CAWTPGDGTDTQYF.

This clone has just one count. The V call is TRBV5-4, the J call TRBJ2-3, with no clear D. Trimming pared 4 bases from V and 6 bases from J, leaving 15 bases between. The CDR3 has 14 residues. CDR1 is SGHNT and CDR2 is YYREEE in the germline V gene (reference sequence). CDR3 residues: CASSRALAEDTQYF. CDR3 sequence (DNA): TGTGCCAGCAGCAGAGCCCTGGCAGAGGATACGCAGTATTTT.

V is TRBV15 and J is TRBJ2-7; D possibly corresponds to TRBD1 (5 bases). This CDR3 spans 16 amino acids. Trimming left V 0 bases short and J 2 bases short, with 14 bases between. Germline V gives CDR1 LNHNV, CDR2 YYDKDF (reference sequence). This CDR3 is CATSRDPQGLTYEQYF. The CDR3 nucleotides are TGTGCCACCAGCAGAGATCCCCAGGGTTTAACCTACGAGCAGTACTTC.

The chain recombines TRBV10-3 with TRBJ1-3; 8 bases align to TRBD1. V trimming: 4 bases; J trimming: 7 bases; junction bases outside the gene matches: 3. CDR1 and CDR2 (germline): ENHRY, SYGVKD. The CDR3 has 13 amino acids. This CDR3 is CAISGQGANTIYF. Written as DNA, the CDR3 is TGTGCCATCAGTGGTCAGGGGGCGAACACCATATATTTT.

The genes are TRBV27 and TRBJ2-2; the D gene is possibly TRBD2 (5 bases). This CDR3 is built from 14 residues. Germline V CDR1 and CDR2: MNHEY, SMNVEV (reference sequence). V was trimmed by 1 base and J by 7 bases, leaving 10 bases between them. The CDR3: CASSLYEGVGELFF. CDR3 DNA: TGTGCCAGCAGTTTATACGAGGGTGTCGGGGAGCTGTTTTTT.